These 28 T cell receptor beta chains share one sample of origin, sequenced in a study of shared clonotypes between healthy human individuals. CD45RO-negative, CCR7-selected cells formed the naive CD8 fraction, which excluded terminally differentiated effector memory CD45RA+ cells. The assay was immunoSEQ multiplex PCR, and TCRdb's table has in-frame clones only and misses some. The top ten hold around 0.12% of the sample, which has 500,000 to 700,000 clones, 95% seen once. Sample: naive CD8+ T cells sorted from blood. The receptors stem from a woman in her thirties in good health.

V gene TRBV4-1 combines with J gene TRBJ1-2; D possibly corresponds to TRBD1 (5 bases). Germline-derived CDR1 and CDR2 are MGHRA and YSYEKL. V lost 3 bases to trimming and J lost 4 bases, with 15 bases between them. The CDR3 covers 15 residues. The CDR3: CASSHPATEAYGYTF. The CDR3 DNA is TGCGCCAGCAGCCACCCGGCGACAGAAGCCTATGGCTACACCTTC.

This chain connects TRBV13 to TRBJ1-2; D call uncertain. Trimming stripped 5 bases from V and 6 bases from J, with 13 bases between. The CDR3 has 13 residues. Germline V gene data show CDR1 as PRHDT and CDR2 as FYEKMQ (reference sequence). The CDR3, as DNA: TGTGCCAGCAGCCCCGTGGGAGATAATGGCTACACCTTC. Amino acids: CASSPVGDNGYTF.

The chain has TRBV11-1 and TRBJ2-7; 7 nucleotides align to TRBD1. The V and J ends lost 0 bases and 0 bases, in that order; junction bases with no gene match: 2. CDR3 length: 15 residues. Germline lookup yields CDR1 SGHAT and CDR2 FQDESV (reference sequence). For the CDR3, the DNA is TGTGCCAGCAGCTTAGCAGGGGGCCTCTCCTACGAGCAGTACTTC. Translating it yields CASSLAGGLSYEQYF.

This clone was recorded only once. The rearrangement links TRBV4-2 to TRBJ2-5, with D possibly TRBD2 on 5 matching bases. The V gene lost 0 bases and the J gene lost 5 bases, with 13 bases spanning the gap. This CDR3 is 15 amino acids long. Germline CDR1 reads LGHNA; CDR2 reads YNFKEQ. Written as DNA, the CDR3 is TGTGCCAGCAGCCAAGATCTCGGGGATCGGGAGACCCAGTACTTC. Translation: CASSQDLGDRETQYF.

The rearrangement joins TRBV28 to TRBJ2-7; TRBD1 agrees at 8 bases. The CDR3 spans 13 residues. From germline, CDR1 is MDHEN and CDR2 SYDVKM. Losses at the gene ends were 5 bases for V and 5 bases for J; bases not matched to a gene: 5. Here the CDR3 reads CASSRTGYHEQYF. Here the CDR3 DNA reads TGTGCCAGCAGTCGGACAGGGTACCACGAGCAGTACTTC. Variable domain in full (rest from reference TRBV28 and TRBJ2-7): DVKVTQSSRYLVKRTGEKVFLECVQDMDHENMFWYRQDPGLGLRLIYFSYDVKMKEKGDIPEGYSVSREKKERFSLILESASTNQTSMYLCASSRTGYHEQYFGPGTRLTVT.

This clone showed up just a few times. This chain uses TRBV9 with TRBJ1-2; D possibly corresponds to TRBD1 (5 bases). Germline loops: CDR1 SGDLS, CDR2 YYNGEE. This CDR3 contains 16 residues. The ends were cut back, 3 bases at V and 0 bases at J, with 15 bases in the middle. The CDR3, as DNA: TGTGCCAGCAGCGGTCGGGGGGAGCAAGCTAACTATGGCTACACCTTC. It encodes CASSGRGEQANYGYTF. Complete variable domain (other parts from reference TRBV9 and TRBJ1-2): DSGVTQTPKHLITATGQRVTLRCSPRSGDLSVYWYQQSLDQGLQFLIQYYNGEERAKGNILERFSAQQFPDLHSELNLSSLELGDSALYFCASSGRGEQANYGYTFGSGTRLTVV.

The chain links TRBV20-1 to TRBJ2-5; D unresolved. The DNA end is a closer match to TRBJ2-7, so the J assignment may be wrong. The CDR3 is 11 residues long. From germline, CDR1 is DFQATT and CDR2 SNEGSKA (reference sequence). Here the CDR3 DNA reads TGCAGTGCTAGTAGTGGTTACGAGCAGTACTTC. It codes for CSASSGYEQYF.

J is TRBJ2-7 and V is TRBV28; 9 bases map to TRBD2. Germline loops: CDR1 MDHEN, CDR2 SYDVKM. This CDR3 comprises 18 residues. The ends lost 2 bases at V and 3 bases at J; junction bases unmatched: 14. CDR3 sequence reads: CASSLHSGRGLNDYEQYF. The CDR3 nucleotides read TGTGCCAGCAGTTTACATAGCGGGAGAGGGCTTAATGACTACGAGCAGTACTTC.

The chain combines TRBV4-1 with TRBJ1-3; no clear D gene. V lost 1 base and J lost 6, with 13 bases in between. This CDR3 comprises 15 residues. CDR1 is MGHRA and CDR2 is YSYEKL in the germline V gene. The CDR3: CASSQGPSLVNTIYF. The CDR3 DNA follows: TGCGCCAGCAGCCAAGGACCTTCTCTGGTAAACACCATATATTTT.

The genes are TRBV12-5 and TRBJ1-2; D remains unclear. The V end was cut by 4 bases, the J end by 7 bases, with 10 bases between. CDR3 length: 12 amino acids. CDR1 and CDR2 from the germline V gene are LGHNT and FRNRAP. CDR3 DNA: TGTGCTAGTGGTTCGTATGACGGTGGCTACACCTTC. It yields the protein CASGSYDGGYTF.

In DNA form, the CDR3 reads TGTGCCAGCAGCTTAGCGCAACAGGACTTCCCCTACAATGAGCAGTTCTTC. Translating it yields CASSLAQQDFPYNEQFF. The genes are TRBV7-8 and TRBJ2-1, with D possibly called TRBD1 or TRBD2 (5 bases each). There are 17 residues in the CDR3. Germline V gene sequence: CDR1 SGHVS, CDR2 FQNEAQ. The V gene lost 0 bases and the J gene lost 2 bases, with 14 bases spanning the gap.

V is TRBV5-1 and J is TRBJ1-6; D call uncertain. V was clipped by 4 bases and J by 7 bases, with 12 bases between them. This CDR3 has 14 amino acids. CDR1 is SGHRS, CDR2 YFSETQ, per germline. The CDR3 coding sequence is TGCGCCAGCAGCCGCCGGGATCGAAATTCACCCCTCCACTTT. Translated: CASSRRDRNSPLHF.

This chain joins TRBV19 and TRBJ2-5; a weak D match, TRBD2 (6 bases). Germline loops: CDR1 LNHDA, CDR2 SQIVND (reference sequence). Between the trimmed V and J ends, which lost 6 bases and 1 base, there was a span of 12 bases. This CDR3 is built from 14 residues. CDR3 loop: CASSAGFPQETQYF. CDR3 DNA sequence: TGTGCCAGTAGCGCGGGGTTTCCCCAAGAGACCCAGTACTTC.

This clone was found a few times. J is TRBJ2-7 and V is TRBV28; the D gene is possibly TRBD1 (5 bases). The CDR3 covers 13 residues. V was shortened by 3 bases and J by 1 base, with 7 bases between the two germline ends. The germline CDR1 and CDR2 sequences are MDHEN and SYDVKM. The CDR3 bases are TGTGCCAGCAGTTTCGGACATTCCTACGAGCAGTACTTC. This gives the protein CASSFGHSYEQYF.

Comment on this clone: The sample contains more than one DNA sequence encoding this CDR3. The rearrangement links TRBV28 to TRBJ1-1, with 7 bases that match TRBD1. CDR1 and CDR2 from the germline V gene are MDHEN and SYDVKM. The CDR3 extends over 13 amino acids. Losses at the gene ends were 3 bases for V and 5 bases for J; bases not matched to a gene: 3. For the CDR3, the DNA is TGTGCCAGCAGTTTCGGCAGGGGGACTGAAGCTTTCTTT. It codes for CASSFGRGTEAFF.

This chain joins TRBV9 and TRBJ2-7; 7 bases agree with TRBD1. The CDR3 length is 15 residues. Germline V CDR1 and CDR2: SGDLS, YYNGEE. V trimming: 0 bases; J trimming: 2 bases; junction bases outside the gene matches: 5. CDR3 sequence reads: CASSVEGAGPYEQYF. CDR3 DNA: TGTGCCAGCAGCGTAGAGGGGGCAGGTCCCTACGAGCAGTACTTC.

The V gene is TRBV4-2, the J gene TRBJ1-4; D may be TRBD1 (5 bases). Germline assignment: CDR1 LGHNA and CDR2 YNFKEQ. CDR3 size: 18 residues. The V gene lost 1 base and the J gene lost 6 bases, with 21 bases spanning the gap. The CDR3, as DNA: TGTGCCAGCAGCCAAGTAATCGGGCAGGGCAGACTTTATGAAAAACTGTTTTTT. Residues: CASSQVIGQGRLYEKLFF.

The rearrangement links TRBV27 to TRBJ2-4; the D is unclear. Trimming took off 2 bases at V and 0 bases at J, with 14 bases between the two ends. Germline loops: CDR1 MNHEY, CDR2 SMNVEV (reference sequence). The CDR3 spans 17 residues. CDR3 loop: CASSLRVASIAKNIQYF. The DNA of the CDR3 is TGTGCCAGCAGTTTAAGGGTAGCCTCTATAGCCAAAAACATTCAGTACTTC.

V is TRBV4-1 and J is TRBJ2-7, with unresolved D. This CDR3 comprises 14 residues. V lost 1 base, J lost 1 base, and 8 bases lay in between. The germline V gene has CDR1 MGHRA and CDR2 YSYEKL. CDR3 loop: CASSQVDMSYEQYF. The CDR3 DNA follows: TGCGCCAGCAGCCAAGTTGACATGTCCTACGAGCAGTACTTC.

V is TRBV6-5 and J is TRBJ2-2; possibly TRBD1 or TRBD2 for D (5 bases each). The V and J ends lost 7 bases and 4 bases respectively, with 13 bases between them. CDR1 is MNHEY and CDR2 is SVGAGI in the germline V gene. The CDR3 runs to 14 residues. CDR3 protein: CASKSGPRTGELFF. CDR3 bases: TGTGCCAGCAAATCGGGGCCTCGCACCGGGGAGCTGTTTTTT.

The rearrangement links TRBV7-9 to TRBJ2-7; D not certain. The CDR3 sequence is 15 residues long. V lost 4 bases, J lost 0 bases, and 13 bases lay in between. The germline V gene encodes CDR1 SEHNR and CDR2 FQNEAQ (reference sequence). The CDR3, as DNA: TGTGCCAGCAGCTCGACACCGGACCCCTCCTACGAGCAGTACTTC. Its translation: CASSSTPDPSYEQYF.

V gene TRBV4-2 combines with J gene TRBJ2-7, with a weak D call TRBD1 (5 bases). V was shortened by 6 bases and J by 5 bases, with 11 bases between the two germline ends. CDR1 is LGHNA, CDR2 YNFKEQ, per germline. This CDR3 comprises 12 residues. Written as DNA, the CDR3 is TGTGCCAGCAGTTTGGCAGGGAACGAGCAGTACTTC. Translating gives CASSLAGNEQYF.

This rearrangement joins TRBV11-2 to TRBJ2-7; no definite D call. The CDR3 length is 15 residues. Germline assignment: CDR1 SGHAT and CDR2 FQNNGV. Trimming left V 2 bases short and J 0 bases short, with 11 bases between. The CDR3 loop is CASSLYISLSYEQYF. The DNA for the CDR3 is TGTGCCAGCAGCTTATATATCAGCCTCTCCTACGAGCAGTACTTC.

The chain carries TRBV5-1 and TRBJ2-2, with D uncertain. Trimming stripped 0 bases from V and 1 base from J, with 7 bases between. Per the germline V gene, CDR1 is SGHRS and CDR2 is YFSETQ. The CDR3 spans 15 residues. The CDR3 is CASSLDNKNTGELFF. The CDR3 DNA sequence: TGCGCCAGCAGCTTGGATAACAAGAACACCGGGGAGCTGTTTTTT.

V usage is TRBV9 and J usage is TRBJ2-2; 13 bases map to TRBD2. Germline lookup yields CDR1 SGDLS and CDR2 YYNGEE. Trimming at V came to 3 bases and at J to 3 bases, leaving 11 bases not matched to a gene. This CDR3 has 19 amino acids. In DNA, the CDR3 is TGTGCCAGCAGCGCGCAGGGACTAGCGGGGCAAAGTTACACCGGGGAGCTGTTTTTT. Amino acid sequence: CASSAQGLAGQSYTGELFF.

The rearrangement uses TRBV23-1 and TRBJ1-3; D gene uncertain. TRBV23-1 is marked as an open reading frame, function uncertain. V lost 11 bases and J 6 bases, leaving 20 bases between the germline ends. This CDR3 region has 14 residues. CDR3 DNA sequence: TGCGCCGGCCCCCGGGTTTGGCGACCAAACACCATATATTTT. Translating gives CAGPRVWRPNTIYF.

The chain is built from TRBV5-4 and TRBJ2-3, with 9 bases fitting TRBD2. Germline trimming cut 5 bases from V and 4 bases from J; bases unmatched to any gene: 8. This CDR3 has 15 residues. Germline values: CDR1 SGHNT, CDR2 YYREEE (reference sequence). CDR3 in DNA: TGTGCCAGCAGTGCGGGAGGGGCGTGGCCAGATACGCAGTATTTT. This encodes CASSAGGAWPDTQYF.

This clone appeared once. This chain joins TRBV2 and TRBJ1-4; D is perhaps TRBD1 (6 bases). In germline, CDR1 is SNHLY, CDR2 FYNNEI. The CDR3 runs to 14 residues. V dropped 8 bases and J dropped 4 bases, with 14 bases sitting between them. For the CDR3, the DNA is TGTGCCAGCGGGGAACAGGGTTTTAATGAAAAACTGTTTTTT. Encoded protein: CASGEQGFNEKLFF.